This T cell receptor beta chain was documented in a study of blood T cell repertoires in COVID-19. Study context: Specimens from acute and convalescent COVID-19 originated in the United States, Italy and Spain. In each case, the material was cDNA or gDNA derived from T cells, B-cell-depleted T cells, or PBMCs.

The CDR3 extends over 14 amino acids. Trimming cost V 6 bases and J 5 bases; bases outside gene matches: 9. CDR1 is SEHNR and CDR2 is FQNEAQ in the germline V gene (reference sequence). Source study methods: Estimation of nucleated cell counts was performed using reference gene primer amplification. Using immunoSEQ multiplex PCR, the repertoire was profiled, and TCRdb retains in-frame clones only, with some absent. The V and J calls and clone size are taken from that table; D and trimming were inferred from the DNA. The sample lists around 43,000 clones; 80% to 90% were seen once. The gene calls are TRBV7-9 and TRBJ1-2; 7 positions match TRBD1. The source is a human donor in a cohort sampled during active COVID-19. The material sequenced was peripheral blood. CDR3 region: CASSTWDSSYGYTF. CDR3 DNA sequence: TGTGCCAGCAGTACCTGGGACAGTAGTTATGGCTACACCTTC.